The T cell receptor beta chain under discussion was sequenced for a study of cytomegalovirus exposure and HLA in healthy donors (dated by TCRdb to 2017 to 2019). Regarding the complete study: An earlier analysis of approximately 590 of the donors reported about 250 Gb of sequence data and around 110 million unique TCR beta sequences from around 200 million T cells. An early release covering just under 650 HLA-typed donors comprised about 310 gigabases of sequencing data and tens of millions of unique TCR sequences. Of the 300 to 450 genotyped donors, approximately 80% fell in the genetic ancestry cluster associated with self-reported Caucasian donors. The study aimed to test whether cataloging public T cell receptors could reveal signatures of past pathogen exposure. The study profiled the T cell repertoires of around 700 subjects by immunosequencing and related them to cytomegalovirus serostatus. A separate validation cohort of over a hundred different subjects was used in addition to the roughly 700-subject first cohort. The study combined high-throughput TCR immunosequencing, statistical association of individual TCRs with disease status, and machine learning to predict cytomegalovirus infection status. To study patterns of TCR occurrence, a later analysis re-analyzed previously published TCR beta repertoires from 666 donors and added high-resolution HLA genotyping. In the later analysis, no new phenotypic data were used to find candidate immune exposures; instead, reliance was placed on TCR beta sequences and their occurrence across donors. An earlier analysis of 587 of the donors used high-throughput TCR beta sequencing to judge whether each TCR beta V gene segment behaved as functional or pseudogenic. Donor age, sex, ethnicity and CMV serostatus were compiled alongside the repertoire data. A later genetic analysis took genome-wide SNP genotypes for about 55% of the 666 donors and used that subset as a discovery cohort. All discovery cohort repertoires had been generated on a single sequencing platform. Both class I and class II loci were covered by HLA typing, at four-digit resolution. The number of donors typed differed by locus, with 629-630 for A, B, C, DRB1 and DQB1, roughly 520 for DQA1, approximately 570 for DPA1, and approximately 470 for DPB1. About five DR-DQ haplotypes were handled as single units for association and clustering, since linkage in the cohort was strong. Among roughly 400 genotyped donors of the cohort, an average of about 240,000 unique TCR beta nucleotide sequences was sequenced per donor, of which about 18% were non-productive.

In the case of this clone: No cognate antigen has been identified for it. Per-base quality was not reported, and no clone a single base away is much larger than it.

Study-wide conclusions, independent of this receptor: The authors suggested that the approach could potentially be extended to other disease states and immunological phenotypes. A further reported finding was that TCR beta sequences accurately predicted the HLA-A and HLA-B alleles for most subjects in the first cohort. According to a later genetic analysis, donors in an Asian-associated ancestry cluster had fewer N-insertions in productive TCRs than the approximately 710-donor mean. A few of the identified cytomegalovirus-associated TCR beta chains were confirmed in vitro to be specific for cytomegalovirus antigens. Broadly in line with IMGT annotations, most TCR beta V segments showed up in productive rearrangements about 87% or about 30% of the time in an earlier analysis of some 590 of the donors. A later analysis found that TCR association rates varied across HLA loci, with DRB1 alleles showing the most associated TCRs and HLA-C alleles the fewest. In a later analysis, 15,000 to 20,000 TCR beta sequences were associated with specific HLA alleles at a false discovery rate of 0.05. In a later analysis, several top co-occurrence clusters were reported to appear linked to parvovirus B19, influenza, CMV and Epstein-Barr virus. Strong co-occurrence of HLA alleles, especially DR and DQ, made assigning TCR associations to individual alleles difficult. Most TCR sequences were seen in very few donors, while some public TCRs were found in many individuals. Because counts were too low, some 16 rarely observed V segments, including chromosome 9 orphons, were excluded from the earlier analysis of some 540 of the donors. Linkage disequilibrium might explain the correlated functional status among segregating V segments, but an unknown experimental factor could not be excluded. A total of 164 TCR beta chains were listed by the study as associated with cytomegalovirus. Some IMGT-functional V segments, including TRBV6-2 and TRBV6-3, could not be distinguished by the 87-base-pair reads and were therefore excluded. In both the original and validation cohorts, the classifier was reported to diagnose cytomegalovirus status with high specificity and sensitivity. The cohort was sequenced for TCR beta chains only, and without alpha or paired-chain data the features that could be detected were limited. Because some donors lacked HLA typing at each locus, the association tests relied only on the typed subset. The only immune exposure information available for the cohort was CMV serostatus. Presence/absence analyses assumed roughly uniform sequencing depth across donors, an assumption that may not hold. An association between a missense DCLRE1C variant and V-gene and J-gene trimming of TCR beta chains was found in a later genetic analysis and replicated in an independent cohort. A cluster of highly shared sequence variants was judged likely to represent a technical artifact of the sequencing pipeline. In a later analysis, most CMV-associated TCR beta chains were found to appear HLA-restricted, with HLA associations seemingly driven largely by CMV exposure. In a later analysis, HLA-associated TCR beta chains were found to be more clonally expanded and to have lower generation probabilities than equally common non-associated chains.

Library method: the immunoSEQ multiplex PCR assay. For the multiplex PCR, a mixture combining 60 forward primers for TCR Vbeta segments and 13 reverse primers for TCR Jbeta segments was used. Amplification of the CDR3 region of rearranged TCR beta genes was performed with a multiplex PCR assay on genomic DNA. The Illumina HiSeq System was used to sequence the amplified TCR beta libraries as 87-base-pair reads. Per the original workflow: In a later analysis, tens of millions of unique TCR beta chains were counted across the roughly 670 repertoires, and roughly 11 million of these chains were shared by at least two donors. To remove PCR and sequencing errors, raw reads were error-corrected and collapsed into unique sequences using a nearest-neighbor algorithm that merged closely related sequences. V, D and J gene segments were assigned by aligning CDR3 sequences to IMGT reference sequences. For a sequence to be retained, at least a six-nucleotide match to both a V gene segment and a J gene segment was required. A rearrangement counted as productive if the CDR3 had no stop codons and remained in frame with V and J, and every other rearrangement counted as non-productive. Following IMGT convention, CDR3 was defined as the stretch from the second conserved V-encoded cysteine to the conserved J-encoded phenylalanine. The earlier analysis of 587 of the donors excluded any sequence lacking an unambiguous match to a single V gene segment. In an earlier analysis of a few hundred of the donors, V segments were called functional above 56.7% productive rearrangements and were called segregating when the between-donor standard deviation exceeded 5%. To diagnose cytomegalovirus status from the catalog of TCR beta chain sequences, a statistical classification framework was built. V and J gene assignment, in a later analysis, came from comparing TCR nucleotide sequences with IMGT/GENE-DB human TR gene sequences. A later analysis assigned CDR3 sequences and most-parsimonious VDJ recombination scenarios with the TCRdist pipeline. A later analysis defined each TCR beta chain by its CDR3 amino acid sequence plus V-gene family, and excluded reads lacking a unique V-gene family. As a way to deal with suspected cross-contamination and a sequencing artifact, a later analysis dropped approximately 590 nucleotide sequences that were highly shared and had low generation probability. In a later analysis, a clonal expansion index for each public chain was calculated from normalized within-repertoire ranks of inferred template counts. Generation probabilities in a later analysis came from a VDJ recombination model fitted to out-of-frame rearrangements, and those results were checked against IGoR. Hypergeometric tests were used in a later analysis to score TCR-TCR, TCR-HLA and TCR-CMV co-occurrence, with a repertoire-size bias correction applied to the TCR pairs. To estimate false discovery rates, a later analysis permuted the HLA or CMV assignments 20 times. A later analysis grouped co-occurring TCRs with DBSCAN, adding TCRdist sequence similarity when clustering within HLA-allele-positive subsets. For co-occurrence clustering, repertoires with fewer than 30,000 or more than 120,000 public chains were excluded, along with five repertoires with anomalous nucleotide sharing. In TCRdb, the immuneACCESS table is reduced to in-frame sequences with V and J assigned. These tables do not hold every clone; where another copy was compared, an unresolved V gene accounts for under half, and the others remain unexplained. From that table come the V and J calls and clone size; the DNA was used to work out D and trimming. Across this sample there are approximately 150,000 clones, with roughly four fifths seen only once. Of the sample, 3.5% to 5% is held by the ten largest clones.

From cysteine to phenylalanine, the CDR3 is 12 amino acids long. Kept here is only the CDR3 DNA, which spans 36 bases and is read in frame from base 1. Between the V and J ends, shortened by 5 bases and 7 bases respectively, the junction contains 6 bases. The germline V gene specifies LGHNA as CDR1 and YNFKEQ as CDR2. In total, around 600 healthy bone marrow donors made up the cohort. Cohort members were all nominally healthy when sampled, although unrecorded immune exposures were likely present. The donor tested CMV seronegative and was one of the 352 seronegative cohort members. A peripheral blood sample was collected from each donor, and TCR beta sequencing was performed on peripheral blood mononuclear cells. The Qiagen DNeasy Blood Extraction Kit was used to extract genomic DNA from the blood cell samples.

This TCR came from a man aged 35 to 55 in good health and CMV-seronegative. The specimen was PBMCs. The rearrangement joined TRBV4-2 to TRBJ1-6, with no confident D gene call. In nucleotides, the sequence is TGTGCCAGCAGCGAGCCCAATTCACCCCTCCACTTT. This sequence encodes CASSEPNSPLHF.